A single sample is the source of the 7 T cell receptor beta chains below, sequenced in a study of shared clonotypes between healthy human individuals (dated by TCRdb to the early 2020s). Library creation used the immunoSEQ multiplex PCR assay. Drawn from immuneACCESS, this table holds only the in-frame rearrangements with V and J called that TCRdb kept. Clones are partly lost; checked studies trace under half to an unresolved V gene and leave the rest unexplained. For this sample the table gives around 2.5 million clones, of which roughly 93% were detected only once. The ten largest clones capture about 0.38% of the sample. Sequenced: naive CD4+ T cells from PBMCs. This sample's cell subset or site label indicates: CD45RA+ positively selected. Source of these receptors: a man aged 18 to 30 in good health. Some clones in this sample may be carry-over from other donors' samples.

The chain uses TRBV6-1 and TRBJ1-4; D is unresolved. This CDR3 has 14 residues. The germline gives CDR1 MNHNS, CDR2 SASEGT. Between the trimmed V and J ends, which lost 6 bases and 4 bases, there was a span of 12 bases. Here the CDR3 DNA reads TGTGCCAGCAGCGTTATCCCTCTTAATGAAAAACTGTTTTTT. Protein sequence: CASSVIPLNEKLFF.

The chain joins TRBV28 to TRBJ1-1, with D possibly matching TRBD1 (6 bases). V lost 3 bases, J lost 8 bases, and 19 bases lay in between. The CDR3 totals 15 residues. Germline CDR1 reads MDHEN; CDR2 reads SYDVKM. CDR3 DNA: TGTGCCAGCAGTTTGGGAATAACAGGGTCCAAGGAAGCTTTCTTT. Its translation is CASSLGITGSKEAFF.

Points on this clone: The same CDR3 is also encoded by other DNA sequences in this sample. The chain recombines TRBV9 with TRBJ2-1; 11 bases are shared with TRBD2. The trim removed 0 bases at V and 2 bases at J, leaving 1 base unmatched. This CDR3 is built from 16 residues. The germline V gene has CDR1 SGDLS and CDR2 YYNGEE. For the CDR3, the DNA is TGTGCCAGCAGCGTAGGGGGACTAGCGGCCTACAATGAGCAGTTCTTC. Protein product: CASSVGGLAAYNEQFF.

The chain uses TRBV10-1 and TRBJ2-3; no clear D. V lost 7 bases and J lost 1, with 15 bases in between. The CDR3 loop spans 15 amino acids. Germline CDR1 is WNHNN and CDR2 is SYGVQD (reference sequence). CDR3 protein: CASILDHSCTDTQYF. The CDR3 region has the DNA TGCGCCAGCATTCTTGACCACTCATGCACAGATACGCAGTATTTT.

V and J are TRBV7-3 and TRBJ2-5; 10 positions match TRBD1. Germline V gene sequence: CDR1 SGHTA, CDR2 FQGTGA. The length of the CDR3 is 15 residues. The ends lost 5 bases at V and 4 bases at J; junction bases unmatched: 7. CDR3 nucleotide sequence: TGTGCCAGCAGCGGGACAGGGGCCTTGGGAGAGACCCAGTACTTC. It specifies CASSGTGALGETQYF.

V and J are TRBV5-6 and TRBJ2-7; D is uncertain. Germline V CDR1 and CDR2: SGHDT, YYEEEE. The CDR3 is 15 residues long. V was clipped by 1 base and J by 0 bases, with 11 bases between them. The CDR3 DNA is TGTGCCAGCAGCTTGTTCGGACGTAGCTCCTACGAGCAGTACTTC. Amino acids: CASSLFGRSSYEQYF.

The count of this clone is one. Other nucleotide sequences from this sample produce the same CDR3. The J gene is TRBJ2-5, the V gene TRBV7-9; 12 nucleotides line up with TRBD2. From germline, CDR1 is SEHNR and CDR2 FQNEAQ (reference sequence). The CDR3 has 14 residues. Unmatched junction bases numbered 0, after V lost 2 bases and J lost 5 bases. The chain's CDR3 is CASSLTSGGETQYF. DNA of the CDR3: TGTGCCAGCAGCTTAACTAGCGGGGGGGAGACCCAGTACTTC. Combining the CDR3 with reference TRBV7-9 and TRBJ2-5 gives the whole variable domain DTGVSQNPRHKITKRGQNVTFRCDPISEHNRLYWYRQTLGQGPEFLTYFQNEAQLEKSRLLSDRFSAERPKGSFSTLEIQRTEQGDSAMYLCASSLTSGGETQYFGPGTRLLVL.